This T cell receptor (beta chain) was found in a study of blood T cell repertoires in COVID-19. Study in general: From the United States, Italy and Spain came samples of acute and convalescent COVID-19.

Which cohort a participant joined came from the clinical history participants gave. Recovered participants had two consecutive negative NP/OP PCR tests, healthcare professional clearance, or symptom resolution. In the original workflow: Scientists estimated how many nucleated cells there were by amplifying reference gene primers. Profiled with immunoSEQ multiplex PCR; TCRdb holds only in-frame clones, not every one. That table gives V, J and clone size, and the DNA gave D and trimming. Of about 300,000 clones listed, 65% to 90% are singletons. Germline V gene data show CDR1 as SGHRS and CDR2 as YFSETQ. Trimming removed 4 bases from V and 3 bases from J, with 16 bases in between. The CDR3 has 15 residues.

This sequence joins TRBV5-1 and TRBJ2-5; maybe TRBD2 (6 bases). The clonotype was recovered from a man aged 30 to 39 who had recovered from COVID-19. The sample taken for sequencing was PBMCs or T cells enriched from blood (not recorded which). This CDR3 reads CASSPRGASEETQYF. As DNA, the CDR3 is TGCGCCAGCAGCCCTCGCGGCGCTAGCGAAGAGACCCAGTACTTC.